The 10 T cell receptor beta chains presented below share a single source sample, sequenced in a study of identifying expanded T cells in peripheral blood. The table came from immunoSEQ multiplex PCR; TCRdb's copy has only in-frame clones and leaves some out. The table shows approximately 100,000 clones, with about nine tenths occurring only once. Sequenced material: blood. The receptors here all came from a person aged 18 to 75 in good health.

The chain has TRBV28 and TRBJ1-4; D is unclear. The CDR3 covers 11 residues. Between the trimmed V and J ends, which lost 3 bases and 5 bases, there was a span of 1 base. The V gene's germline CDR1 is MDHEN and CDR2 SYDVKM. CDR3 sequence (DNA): TGTGCCAGCAGTTTGAATGAAAAACTGTTTTTT. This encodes CASSLNEKLFF.

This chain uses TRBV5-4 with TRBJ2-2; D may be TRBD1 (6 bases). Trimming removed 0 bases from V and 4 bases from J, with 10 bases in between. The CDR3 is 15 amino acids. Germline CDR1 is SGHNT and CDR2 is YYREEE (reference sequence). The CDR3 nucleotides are TGTGCCAGCAGCTTGGAGGGACACTTCACCGGGGAGCTGTTTTTT. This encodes CASSLEGHFTGELFF.

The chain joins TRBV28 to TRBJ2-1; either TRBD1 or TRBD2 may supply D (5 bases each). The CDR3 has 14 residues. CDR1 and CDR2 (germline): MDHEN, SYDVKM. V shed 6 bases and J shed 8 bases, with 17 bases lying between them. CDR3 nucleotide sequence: TGTGCCAGCAGCCAAACCGGGACCAGCGATGAGCAGTTCTTC. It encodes CASSQTGTSDEQFF.

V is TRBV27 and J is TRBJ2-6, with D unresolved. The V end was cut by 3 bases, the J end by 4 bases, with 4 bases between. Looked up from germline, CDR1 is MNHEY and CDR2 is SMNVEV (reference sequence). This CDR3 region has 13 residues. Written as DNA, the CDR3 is TGTGCCAGCAGTTTCCGCGGGGCCAACGTCCTGACTTTC. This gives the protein CASSFRGANVLTF.

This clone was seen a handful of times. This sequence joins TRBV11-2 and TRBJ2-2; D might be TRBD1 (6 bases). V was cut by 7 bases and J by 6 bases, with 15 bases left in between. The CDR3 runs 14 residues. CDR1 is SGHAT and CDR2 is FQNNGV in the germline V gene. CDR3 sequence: CASTAGTIAGELFF. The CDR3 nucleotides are TGTGCCAGCACCGCTGGGACAATCGCCGGGGAGCTGTTTTTT.

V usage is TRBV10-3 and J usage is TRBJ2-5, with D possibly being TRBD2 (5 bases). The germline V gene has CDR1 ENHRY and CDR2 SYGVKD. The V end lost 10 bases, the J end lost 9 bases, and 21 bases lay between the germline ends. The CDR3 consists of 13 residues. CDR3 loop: CATAKRGMRAQYF. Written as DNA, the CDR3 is TGTGCCACCGCCAAACGCGGAATGAGGGCCCAGTACTTC.

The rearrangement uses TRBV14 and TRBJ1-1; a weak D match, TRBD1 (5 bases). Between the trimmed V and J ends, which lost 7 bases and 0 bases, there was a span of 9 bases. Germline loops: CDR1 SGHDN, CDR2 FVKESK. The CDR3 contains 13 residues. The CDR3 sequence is CASKWGMNTEAFF. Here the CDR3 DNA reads TGTGCCAGCAAATGGGGGATGAACACTGAAGCTTTCTTT.

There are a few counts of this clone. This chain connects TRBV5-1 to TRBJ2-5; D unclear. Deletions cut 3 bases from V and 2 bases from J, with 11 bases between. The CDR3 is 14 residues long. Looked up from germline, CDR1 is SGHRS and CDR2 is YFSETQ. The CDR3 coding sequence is TGCGCCAGCAGCTCCCAAGACTCTCAAGAGACCCAGTACTTC. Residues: CASSSQDSQETQYF.

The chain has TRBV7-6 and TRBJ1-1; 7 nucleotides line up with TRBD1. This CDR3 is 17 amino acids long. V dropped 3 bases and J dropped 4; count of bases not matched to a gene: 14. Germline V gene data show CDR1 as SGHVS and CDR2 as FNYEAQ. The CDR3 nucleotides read TGTGCCAGCAGCTTGGGACAGATACTTTCGTCTGGCACTGAAGCTTTCTTT. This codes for CASSLGQILSSGTEAFF.

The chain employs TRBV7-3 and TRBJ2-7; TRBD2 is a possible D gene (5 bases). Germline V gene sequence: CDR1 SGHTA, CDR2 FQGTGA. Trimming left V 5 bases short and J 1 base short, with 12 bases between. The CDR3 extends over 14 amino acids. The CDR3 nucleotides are TGTGCCAGCAGCGCCGGACTGAATTCCTACGAGCAGTACTTC. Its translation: CASSAGLNSYEQYF.